This T cell receptor beta chain was identified during a study of shared clonotypes between healthy human individuals. In germline, CDR1 is GTSNPN, CDR2 SVGIG (reference sequence). This CDR3 comprises 18 residues. Trimming shortened V by 0 bases and J by 2 bases, and 22 bases separated the two germline ends. Findings and caveats of the study: Richness estimates generally favored naive over memory subsets.

Repertoires were generated with immunoSEQ multiplex PCR, while TCRdb's copy carries only in-frame clones and drops some. The repertoire has roughly 2 million clones, 90% to 95% of them found once; the top ten carry about 0.13%. In regard to this clone: Its antigen is unidentified.

All donors were healthy HIV-negative adults lacking recent acute infections or vaccinations. The chain is built from TRBV30 and TRBJ1-1, with D possibly being TRBD1 (5 bases). Sequenced sample: naive CD4+ T cells sorted from blood. Subset: CD45RA+ positively selected. The source of this sequence is a man younger than 35 in good health. The CDR3 DNA is TGTGCCTGGAGTGTCATAGTGGGTTGGCAGGGAGGAAACACTGAAGCTTTCTTT. Translation: CAWSVIVGWQGGNTEAFF.